These 18 T cell receptor beta chains were all obtained from the same sample, sequenced in a study of blood T cell repertoires in COVID-19. Using immunoSEQ multiplex PCR, the repertoire was profiled, and TCRdb retains in-frame clones only, with some absent. The data contain about 160,000 clones, around 79% of them seen just once; the ten biggest clones take up 8.1%. The sample taken for sequencing was peripheral blood. The receptors come from an older woman with COVID-19, enrolled during active disease.

J is TRBJ2-1 and V is TRBV7-2; TRBD1 agrees at 12 bases. This CDR3 spans 14 amino acids. Unmatched junction bases numbered 6, after V lost 5 bases and J lost 10 bases. From germline, CDR1 is SGHTA and CDR2 FQGNSA. CDR3 DNA sequence: TGTGCCAGCAGCCAGGGACAGGGGGCAGGGGAGCAGTTCTTC. Residues: CASSQGQGAGEQFF.

The chain's CDR3 is CASSSGGINWIDEQFF. For the CDR3, the DNA is TGTGCCAGTAGTTCCGGCGGGATAAACTGGATCGATGAGCAGTTCTTC. The chain couples TRBV19 to TRBJ2-1, with a tentative D call TRBD2 (6 bases). This CDR3 contains 16 residues. V was pared by 5 bases and J by 8 bases, with 22 bases between. Germline V gene sequence: CDR1 LNHDA, CDR2 SQIVND (reference sequence).

The rearrangement joins TRBV10-2 to TRBJ1-1; 8 bases align to TRBD1. Germline V gives CDR1 WSHSY, CDR2 SAAADI. CDR3 length: 12 amino acids. Unmatched junction bases numbered 3, after V lost 5 bases and J lost 7 bases. The CDR3 reads CASSQQGGEAFF. CDR3 in DNA: TGCGCCAGCAGTCAACAGGGGGGTGAAGCTTTCTTT.

The rearrangement uses TRBV5-1 and TRBJ2-3; 9 bases line up with TRBD1. Per germline, CDR1 SGHRS and CDR2 YFSETQ. The CDR3 totals 18 residues. With V trimmed by 1 base and J by 0 bases, 9 bases remained unmatched. The CDR3 DNA is TGCGCCAGCAGCTTGTTAACAGGGGGCGGTCTAAGCACAGATACGCAGTATTTT. Translated: CASSLLTGGGLSTDTQYF.

V gene TRBV5-6 combines with J gene TRBJ2-3; maybe TRBD1 (6 bases). The CDR3 loop spans 15 amino acids. V shed 2 bases and J shed 2 bases, with 12 bases lying between them. Germline CDR1 and CDR2: SGHDT and YYEEEE. Here the CDR3 reads CASSFSDSFTDTQYF. CDR3 nucleotide sequence: TGTGCCAGCAGCTTCTCGGACAGTTTCACAGATACGCAGTATTTT.

In its sample, this clone was seen once. This rearrangement joins TRBV7-3 to TRBJ2-1; TRBD2 aligns across 9 bases. In germline, CDR1 is SGHTA, CDR2 FQGTGA. With V trimmed by 1 base and J by 9 bases, 13 bases remained unmatched. The CDR3 loop spans 17 amino acids. CDR3 sequence reads: CASSLKSPGLAGGEQFF. Written as DNA, the CDR3 is TGTGCCAGCAGCTTAAAATCCCCGGGACTAGCAGGAGGTGAGCAGTTCTTC.

The CDR3 region has the DNA TGTGCCAGTAGTTGGGGAGGCCTAGACTCCTCCTACGAGCAGTACTTC. The encoded protein is CASSWGGLDSSYEQYF. The rearrangement links TRBV19 to TRBJ2-7, with D perhaps TRBD2 (6 bases). The CDR3 has 16 amino acids. CDR1 and CDR2 (germline): LNHDA, SQIVND (reference sequence). The V and J ends lost 5 bases and 0 bases respectively, with 17 bases between them.

This chain joins TRBV7-9 and TRBJ2-1; no clear D gene. V dropped 11 bases and J dropped 0 bases, with 20 bases sitting between them. The CDR3 spans 16 residues. CDR1 is SEHNR, CDR2 FQNEAQ, per germline (reference sequence). CDR3 region: CADARFSSVSYNEQFF. DNA for the CDR3: TGTGCCGATGCCCGTTTTAGCTCCGTCTCCTACAATGAGCAGTTCTTC.

This chain uses TRBV2 with TRBJ2-5; 7 bases match TRBD1. V shed 5 bases and J 4 bases; nucleotides not matched to a gene: 7. In germline, CDR1 is SNHLY, CDR2 FYNNEI. This CDR3 is 14 amino acids long. For the CDR3, the DNA is TGTGCCAGCAGTTCCGACAGGGTGGGAGAGACCCAGTACTTC. It codes for CASSSDRVGETQYF. The full variable domain, rest sourced from reference TRBV2 and TRBJ2-5, is EPEVTQTPSHQVTQMGQEVILRCVPISNHLYFYWYRQILGQKVEFLVSFYNNEISEKSEIFDDQFSVERPDGSNFTLKIRSTKLEDSAMYFCASSSDRVGETQYFGPGTRLLVL.

The V call is TRBV14, the J call TRBJ2-7; TRBD1 matches at 9 bases. Germline assignment: CDR1 SGHDN and CDR2 FVKESK. There are 17 residues in the CDR3. Germline trimming cut 0 bases from V and 5 bases from J; bases unmatched to any gene: 11. The CDR3 loop reads CASSQDGPGQGFHEQYF. In DNA, the CDR3 is TGTGCCAGCAGCCAAGATGGACCGGGACAGGGTTTCCACGAGCAGTACTTC.

This clone was counted between two and nine times. The V call is TRBV12-1, the J call TRBJ2-5; the D call of TRBD2 is as the table states it, not checked on the DNA. TRBV12-1 is described as a pseudogene. The CDR3 totals 18 residues. The CDR3 DNA reads as TGTGCCAGCAGCTGCTCAAAGGGACTAGCGGGGGGGCAAGAGACCCAGTACTTC. Translated, it gives CASSCSKGLAGGQETQYF.

This clone showed up just once. V gene TRBV27 combines with J gene TRBJ2-7, with a tentative D call TRBD1 (5 bases). This CDR3 spans 12 amino acids. CDR1 MNHEY and CDR2 SMNVEV come from the germline V gene (reference sequence). Trimming took off 4 bases at V and 3 bases at J, with 7 bases between the two ends. The chain's CDR3 is CASSSQGYEQYF. For the CDR3, the DNA is TGTGCCAGCAGTTCTCAGGGCTACGAGCAGTACTTC.

The chain combines TRBV28 with TRBJ1-5; TRBD1 matches 9 bases. The CDR3 has 15 residues. Trimming removed 6 bases from V and 4 bases from J; junction bases left unmatched: 7. In germline, CDR1 is MDHEN, CDR2 SYDVKM. The CDR3: CASRWGQGSNQPQHF. CDR3 nucleotide sequence: TGTGCCAGCAGGTGGGGACAGGGATCGAATCAGCCCCAGCATTTT.

The chain joins TRBV11-3 to TRBJ2-1, with 11 bases fitting TRBD2. Trimming removed 5 bases from V and 7 bases from J; junction bases left unmatched: 10. The CDR3 consists of 16 residues. The germline V gene encodes CDR1 SGHNT and CDR2 YENEEA. CDR3 sequence: CASSAGLAGTTNEQFF. The CDR3 coding sequence is TGTGCCAGCAGCGCCGGACTAGCGGGCACCACAAATGAGCAGTTCTTC.

The rearrangement uses TRBV6-5 and TRBJ2-3, with D possibly matching TRBD2 (5 bases). Germline values: CDR1 MNHEY, CDR2 SVGAGI. The CDR3 consists of 13 residues. V was pared by 7 bases and J by 5 bases, with 13 bases between. The chain's CDR3 is CASNPTRVDTQYF. The CDR3 DNA is TGTGCCAGCAATCCAACGAGGGTAGATACGCAGTATTTT.

This sequence joins TRBV5-4 and TRBJ2-7; TRBD2 matches at 8 bases. With 2 bases clipped from V and 5 bases from J, the junction kept 9 bases outside the gene matches. The CDR3 is 15 amino acids. Germline assignment: CDR1 SGHNT and CDR2 YYREEE (reference sequence). In DNA, the CDR3 is TGTGCCAGCAGCTTAGCGGGAGCCCTCAGAAACGAGCAGTACTTC. Its translation: CASSLAGALRNEQYF. The full variable domain, completed using reference TRBV5-4 and TRBJ2-7, is ETGVTQSPTHLIKTRGQQVTLRCSSQSGHNTVSWYQQALGQGPQFIFQYYREEENGRGNFPPRFSGLQFPNYSSELNVNALELDDSALYLCASSLAGALRNEQYFGPGTRLTVT.

This chain joins TRBV11-2 and TRBJ2-2, with 7 bases matching TRBD1. V trimming: 5 bases; J trimming: 6 bases; junction bases outside the gene matches: 12. This CDR3 has 16 amino acids. CDR1 is SGHAT and CDR2 is FQNNGV in the germline V gene. The CDR3 nucleotides are TGTGCCAGCAGCCGGGCCCGCGAGCAGGGGGCCGGGGAGCTGTTTTTT. Translating gives CASSRAREQGAGELFF.

The chain has TRBV20-1 and TRBJ2-3; D possibly corresponds to TRBD2 (5 bases). Germline V gene sequence: CDR1 DFQATT, CDR2 SNEGSKA (reference sequence). V gave up 3 bases and J gave up 3 bases, with 10 bases separating them. The CDR3 sequence is 13 residues long. The chain's CDR3 is CSASRDGTDTQYF. DNA for the CDR3: TGCAGTGCTAGTCGGGATGGTACAGATACGCAGTATTTT.